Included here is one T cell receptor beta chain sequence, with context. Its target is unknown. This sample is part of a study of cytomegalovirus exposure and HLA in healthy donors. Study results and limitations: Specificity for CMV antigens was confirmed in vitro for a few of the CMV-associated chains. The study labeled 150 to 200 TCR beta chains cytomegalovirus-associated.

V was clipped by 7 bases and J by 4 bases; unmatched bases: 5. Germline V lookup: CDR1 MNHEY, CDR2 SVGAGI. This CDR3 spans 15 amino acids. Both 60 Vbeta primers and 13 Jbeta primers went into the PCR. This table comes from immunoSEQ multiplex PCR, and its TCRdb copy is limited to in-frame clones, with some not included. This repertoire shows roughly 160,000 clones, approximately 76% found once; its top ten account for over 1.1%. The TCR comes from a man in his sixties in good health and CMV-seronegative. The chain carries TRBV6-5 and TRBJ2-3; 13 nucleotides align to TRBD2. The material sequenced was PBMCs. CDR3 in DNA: TGTGCCAGCACCTCGACTAGCGGGAGGTCAGATACGCAGTATTTT. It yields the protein CASTSTSGRSDTQYF.